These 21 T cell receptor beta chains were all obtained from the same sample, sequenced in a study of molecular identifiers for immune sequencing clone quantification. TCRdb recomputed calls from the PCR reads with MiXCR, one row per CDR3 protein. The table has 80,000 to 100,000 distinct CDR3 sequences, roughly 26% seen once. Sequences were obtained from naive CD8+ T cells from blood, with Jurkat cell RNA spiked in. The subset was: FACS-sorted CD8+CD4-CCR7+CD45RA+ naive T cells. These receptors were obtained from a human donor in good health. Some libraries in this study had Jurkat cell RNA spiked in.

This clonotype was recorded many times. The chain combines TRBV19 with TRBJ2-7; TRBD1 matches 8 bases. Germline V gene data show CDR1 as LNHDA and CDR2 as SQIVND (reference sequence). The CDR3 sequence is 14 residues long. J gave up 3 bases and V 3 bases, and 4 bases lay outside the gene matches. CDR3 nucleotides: TGTGCCAGTAGTATCGGGACAGGAAACTACGAGCAGTACTTC. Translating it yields CASSIGTGNYEQYF.

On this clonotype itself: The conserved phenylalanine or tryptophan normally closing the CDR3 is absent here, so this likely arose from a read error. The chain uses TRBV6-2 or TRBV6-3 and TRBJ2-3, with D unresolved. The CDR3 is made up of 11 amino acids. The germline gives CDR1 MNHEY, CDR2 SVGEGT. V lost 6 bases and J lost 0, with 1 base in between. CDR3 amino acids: CASSSTDTQYV. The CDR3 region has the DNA TGTGCCAGCAGCAGCACAGATACGCAGTATGTT.

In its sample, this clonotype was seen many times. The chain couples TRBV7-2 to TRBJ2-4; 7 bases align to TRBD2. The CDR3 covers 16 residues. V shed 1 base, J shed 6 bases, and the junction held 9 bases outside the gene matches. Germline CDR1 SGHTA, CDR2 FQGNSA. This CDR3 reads CASSLDFAGEGNIQYF. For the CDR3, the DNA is TGTGCCAGCAGCTTAGATTTTGCGGGAGAAGGAAACATTCAGTACTTC.

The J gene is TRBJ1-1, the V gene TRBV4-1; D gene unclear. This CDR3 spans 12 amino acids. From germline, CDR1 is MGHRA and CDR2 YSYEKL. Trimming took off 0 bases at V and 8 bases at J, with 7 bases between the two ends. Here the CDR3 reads CASSQDQREAFF. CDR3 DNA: TGCGCCAGCAGCCAAGATCAACGAGAAGCTTTCTTT.

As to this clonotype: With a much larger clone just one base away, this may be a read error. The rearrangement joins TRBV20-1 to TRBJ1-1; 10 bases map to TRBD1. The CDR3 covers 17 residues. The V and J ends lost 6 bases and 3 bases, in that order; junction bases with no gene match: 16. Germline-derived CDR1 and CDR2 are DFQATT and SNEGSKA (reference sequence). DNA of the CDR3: TGCAGTGCAGTGGACAGGGGGAACAAATTTGGGTACACTGAAGCTTTCTTT. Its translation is CSAVDRGNKFGYTEAFF.

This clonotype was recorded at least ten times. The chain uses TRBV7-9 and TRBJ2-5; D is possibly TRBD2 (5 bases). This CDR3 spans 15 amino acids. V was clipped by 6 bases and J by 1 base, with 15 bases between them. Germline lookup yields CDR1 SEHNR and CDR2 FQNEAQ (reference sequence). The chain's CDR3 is CASRDRGLSQETQYF. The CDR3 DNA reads TGTGCCAGCAGGGATCGAGGGTTGTCCCAAGAGACCCAGTACTTC.

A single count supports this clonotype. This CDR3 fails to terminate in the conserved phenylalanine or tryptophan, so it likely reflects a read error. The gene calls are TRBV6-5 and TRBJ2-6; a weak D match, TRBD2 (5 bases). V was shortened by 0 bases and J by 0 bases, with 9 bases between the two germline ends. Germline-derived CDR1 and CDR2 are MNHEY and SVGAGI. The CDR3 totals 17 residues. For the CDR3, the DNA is TGTGCCAGCAGTTACTCGAGGGTCATCTCTGGGGCCAACGTCCTGACTTCC. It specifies CASSYSRVISGANVLTS.

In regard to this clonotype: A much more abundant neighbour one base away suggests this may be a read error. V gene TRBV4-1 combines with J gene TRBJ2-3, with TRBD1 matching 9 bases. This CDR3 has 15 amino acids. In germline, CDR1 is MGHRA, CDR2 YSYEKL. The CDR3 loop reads CANSLGQGFSDTQYF. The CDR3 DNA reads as TGCGCCAACAGCCTTGGACAGGGGTTTTCAGATACGCAGTATTTT.

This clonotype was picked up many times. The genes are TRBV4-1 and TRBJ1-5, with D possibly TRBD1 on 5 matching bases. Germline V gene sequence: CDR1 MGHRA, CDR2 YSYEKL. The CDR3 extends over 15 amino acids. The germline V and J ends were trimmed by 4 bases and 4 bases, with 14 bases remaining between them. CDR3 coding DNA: TGCGCCAGCAGCCGGACACCGGCGGGGAATCAGCCCCAGCATTTT. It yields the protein CASSRTPAGNQPQHF.

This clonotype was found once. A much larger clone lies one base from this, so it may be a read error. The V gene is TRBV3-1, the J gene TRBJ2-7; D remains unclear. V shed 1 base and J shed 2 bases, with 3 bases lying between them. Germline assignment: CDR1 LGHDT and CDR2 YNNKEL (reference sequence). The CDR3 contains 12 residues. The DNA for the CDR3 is TGTGCCAGCAGCCAAGCTACCTACGAGCAGTACTTC. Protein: CASSQATYEQYF.

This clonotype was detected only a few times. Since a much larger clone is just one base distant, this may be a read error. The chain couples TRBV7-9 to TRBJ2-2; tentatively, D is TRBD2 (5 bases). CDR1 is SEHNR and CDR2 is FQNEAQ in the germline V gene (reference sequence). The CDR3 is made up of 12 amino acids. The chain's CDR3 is CASSFNRAGRWF. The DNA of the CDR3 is TGTGCCAGCAGCTTTAACCGGGCGGGCAGATGGTTT.

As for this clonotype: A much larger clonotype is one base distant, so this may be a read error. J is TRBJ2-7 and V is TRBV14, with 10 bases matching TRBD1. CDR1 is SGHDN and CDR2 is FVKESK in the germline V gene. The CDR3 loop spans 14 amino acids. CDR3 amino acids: CAGSLGQGLYEQYF. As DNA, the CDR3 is TGTGCCGGCAGCCTGGGACAGGGGCTGTACGAGCAGTACTTC.

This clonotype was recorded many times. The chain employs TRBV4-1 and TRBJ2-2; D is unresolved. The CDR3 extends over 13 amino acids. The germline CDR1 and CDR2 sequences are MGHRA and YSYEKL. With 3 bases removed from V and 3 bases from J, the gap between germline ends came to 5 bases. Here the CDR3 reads CASSHDHTGELFF. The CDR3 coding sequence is TGCGCCAGCAGCCACGACCACACCGGGGAGCTGTTTTTT.

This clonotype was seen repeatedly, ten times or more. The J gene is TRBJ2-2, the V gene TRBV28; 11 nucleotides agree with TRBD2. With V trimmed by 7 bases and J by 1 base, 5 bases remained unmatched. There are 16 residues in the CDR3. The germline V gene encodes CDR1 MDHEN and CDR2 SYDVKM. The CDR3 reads CASIGLAGGNTGELFF. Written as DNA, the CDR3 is TGTGCCAGCATTGGGCTAGCGGGAGGGAACACCGGGGAGCTGTTTTTT.

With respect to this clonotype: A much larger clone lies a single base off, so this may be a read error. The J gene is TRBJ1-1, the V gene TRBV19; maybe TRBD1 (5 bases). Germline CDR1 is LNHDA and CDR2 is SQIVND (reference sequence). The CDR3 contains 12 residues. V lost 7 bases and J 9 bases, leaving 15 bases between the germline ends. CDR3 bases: TGTGCCAGTAATACAGGAGACTCTAAAGCTTTCTTT. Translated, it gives CASNTGDSKAFF.

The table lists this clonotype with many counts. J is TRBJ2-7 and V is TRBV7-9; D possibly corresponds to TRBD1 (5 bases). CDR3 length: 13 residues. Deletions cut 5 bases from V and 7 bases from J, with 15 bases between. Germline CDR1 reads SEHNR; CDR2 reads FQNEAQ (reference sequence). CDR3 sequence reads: CASSPNAQGEQYF. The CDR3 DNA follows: TGTGCCAGCAGCCCTAATGCCCAGGGTGAGCAGTACTTC. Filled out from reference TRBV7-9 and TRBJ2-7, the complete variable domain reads DTGVSQNPRHKITKRGQNVTFRCDPISEHNRLYWYRQTLGQGPEFLTYFQNEAQLEKSRLLSDRFSAERPKGSFSTLEIQRTEQGDSAMYLCASSPNAQGEQYFGPGTRLTVT.

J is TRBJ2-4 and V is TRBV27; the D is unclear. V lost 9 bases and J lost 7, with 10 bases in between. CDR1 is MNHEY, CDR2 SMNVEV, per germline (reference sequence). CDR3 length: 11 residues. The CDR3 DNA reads TGTGCCAGTGCCGGGTGGAACATTCAGTACTTC. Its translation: CASAGWNIQYF.

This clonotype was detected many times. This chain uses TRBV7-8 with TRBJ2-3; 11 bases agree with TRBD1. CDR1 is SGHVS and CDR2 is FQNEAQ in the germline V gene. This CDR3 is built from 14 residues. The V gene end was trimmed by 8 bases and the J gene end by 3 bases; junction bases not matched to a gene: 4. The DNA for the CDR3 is TGTGCCAGCGGACAGGGGGCGGCTACAGATACGCAGTATTTT. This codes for CASGQGAATDTQYF.

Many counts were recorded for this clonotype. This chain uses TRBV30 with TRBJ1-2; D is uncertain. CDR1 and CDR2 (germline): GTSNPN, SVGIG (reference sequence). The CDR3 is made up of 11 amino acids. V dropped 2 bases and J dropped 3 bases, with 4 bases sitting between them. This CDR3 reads CAWSQDYGYTF. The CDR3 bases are TGTGCCTGGAGTCAAGACTATGGCTACACCTTC.

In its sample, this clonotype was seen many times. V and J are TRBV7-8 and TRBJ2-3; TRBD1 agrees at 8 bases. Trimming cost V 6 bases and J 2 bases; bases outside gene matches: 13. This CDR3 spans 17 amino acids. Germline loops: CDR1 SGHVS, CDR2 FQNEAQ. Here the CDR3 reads CASRPETGERATDTQYF. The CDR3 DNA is TGTGCCAGCAGACCTGAGACAGGGGAAAGGGCCACAGATACGCAGTATTTT.

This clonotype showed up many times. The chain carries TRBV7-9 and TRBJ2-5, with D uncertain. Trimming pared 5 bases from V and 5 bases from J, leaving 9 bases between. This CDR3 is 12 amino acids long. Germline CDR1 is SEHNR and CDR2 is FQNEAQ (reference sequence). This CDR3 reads CASSPAAETQYF. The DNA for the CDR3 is TGTGCCAGCAGCCCCGCAGCTGAGACCCAGTACTTC.